Only a few counts were recorded for the clone carrying this T cell receptor (beta chain). Its antigen is undetermined. If patients had autoimmune disease history or systemic immunosuppression, they were excluded. This entry is derived from a study of OX40 agonist ivuxolimab in advanced cancers. Study-wide context: Three individuals attained partial responses, comprising one hepatocellular carcinoma case and two cutaneous melanoma cases.

Using immunoSEQ multiplex PCR, the repertoire was profiled, and TCRdb retains in-frame clones only, with some absent. The profile covers about 41,000 clones, with around 87% appearing a single time and under 4% taken by the ten largest. Study-level results: There was clonal expansion of CD4+ and CD8+ blood T cells by week 6 at 0.1 to 3.0 mg/kg.

Sample: CD4+ or CD8+ T cells sorted from blood, taken in a trial of the OX40 agonist ivuxolimab. This TCR derives from an adult with an advanced solid tumor such as melanoma, head and neck, liver or kidney cancer.

Here the CDR3 reads CASAGTSGRSFF. The CDR3, as DNA: TGTGCCAGCGCCGGGACTAGCGGGAGGTCGTTCTTC. This chain joins TRBV19 and TRBJ2-1; TRBD2 agrees at 15 bases. J lost 15 bases, V lost 9 bases, and 6 bases had no gene match. This CDR3 region has 12 residues. CDR1 is LNHDA and CDR2 is SQIVND in the germline V gene (reference sequence).